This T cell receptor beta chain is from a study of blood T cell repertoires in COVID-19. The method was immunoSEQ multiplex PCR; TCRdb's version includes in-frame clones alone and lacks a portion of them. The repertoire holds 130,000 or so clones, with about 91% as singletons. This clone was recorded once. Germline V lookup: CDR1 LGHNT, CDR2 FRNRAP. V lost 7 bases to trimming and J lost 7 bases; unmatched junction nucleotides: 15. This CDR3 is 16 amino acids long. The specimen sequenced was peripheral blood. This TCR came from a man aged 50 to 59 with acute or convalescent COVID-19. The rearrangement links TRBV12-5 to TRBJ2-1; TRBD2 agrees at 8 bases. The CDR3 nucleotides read TGTGCTAGTGAAAGCTACGGGGGGGCAATTAGGAATGAGCAGTTCTTC. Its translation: CASESYGGAIRNEQFF.